The T cell receptor (beta chain) described here comes from a study of shared clonotypes between healthy human individuals. Study context: Donor composition was a couple of women and a few men, aged 18 to 49.

Some clones are missing from TCRdb's copy, which holds only in-frame ones; the method was immunoSEQ multiplex PCR. The data show more than 2 million clones, with roughly 95% seen just once and 1% to 1.3% held by the top ten. Germline V gene lookup returns CDR1 SGHTA and CDR2 FQGNSA. The germline V and J ends were trimmed by 1 base and 2 bases, with 3 bases remaining between them. The CDR3 consists of 12 residues. CD45RO-negative cells were positively selected for CCR7, leaving out terminally differentiated effector memory CD45RA+ cells. This chain joins TRBV7-2 and TRBJ2-7; D gene ambiguous. The sequence derives from a man between 18 and 29 years old in good health. The material sequenced was naive CD8+ T cells sorted from blood. In DNA, the CDR3 is TGTGCCAGCAGCTTAGTGACCTACGAGCAGTACTTC. It translates to CASSLVTYEQYF. The full variable domain, rest sourced from reference TRBV7-2 and TRBJ2-7, is GAGVSQSPSNKVTEKGKDVELRCDPISGHTALYWYRQSLGQGLEFLIYFQGNSAPDKSGLPSDRFSAERTGGSVSTLTIQRTQQEDSAVYLCASSLVTYEQYFGPGTRLTVT.